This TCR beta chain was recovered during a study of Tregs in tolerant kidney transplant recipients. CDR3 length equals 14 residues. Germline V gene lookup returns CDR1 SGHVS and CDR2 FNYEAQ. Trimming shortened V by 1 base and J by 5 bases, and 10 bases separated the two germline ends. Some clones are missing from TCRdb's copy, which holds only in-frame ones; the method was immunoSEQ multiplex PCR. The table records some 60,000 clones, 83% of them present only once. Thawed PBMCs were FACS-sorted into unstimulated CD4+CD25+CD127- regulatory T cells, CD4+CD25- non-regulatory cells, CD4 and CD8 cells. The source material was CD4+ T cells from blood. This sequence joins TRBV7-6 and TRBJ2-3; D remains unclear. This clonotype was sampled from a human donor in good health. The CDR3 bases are TGTGCCAGCAGCTTAGACGCAGCACAAGATACGCAGTATTTT. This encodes CASSLDAAQDTQYF.